This T cell receptor (beta chain) was sequenced for a study of T-cell memory formation after mild COVID-19. At the level of the study: TCR clusters were largely donor specific.

Points on this clonotype: Its specificity is not known.

Study-wide results and limits: CD4+ contracting clones were mainly CM and EM; CD8+ ones, EMRA. A second wave of clones peaked on day 37, and their SARS-CoV-2 specificity went unconfirmed. Pre-infection memory showed some responding clones, and this suggested that cross-reactive memory joined.

MiXCR was run by TCRdb on the 5' RACE reads, yielding one entry per CDR3 protein. The sample has under 300,000 distinct CDR3 sequences, approximately 16% seen once. Germline loops: CDR1 SGHRS, CDR2 YFSETQ. The CDR3 extends over 15 amino acids. Trimming shortened V by 4 bases and J by 3 bases, and 13 bases separated the two germline ends. The chain combines TRBV5-1 with TRBJ1-4; D gene unclear. Sequencing was done on a sample of PBMCs or a T cell subset sorted from them (not recorded which). This clonotype originated in a man younger than 35 who had mild COVID-19 (a few samples of this study predate the infection). Cell type and time point are not known. For the CDR3, the DNA is TGCGCCAGCAGCGCCCGGCCAGTTGCTAATGAAAAACTGTTTTTT. This sequence encodes CASSARPVANEKLFF. Supplemented by reference TRBV5-1 and TRBJ1-4, the full variable domain reads KAGVTQTPRYLIKTRGQQVTLSCSPISGHRSVSWYQQTPGQGLQFLFEYFSETQRNKGNFPGRFSGRQFSNSRSEMNVSTLELGDSALYLCASSARPVANEKLFFGSGTQLSVL.